What follows is one T cell receptor (beta chain) and its context. Its antigen is still unknown. Primers: 52 TRBV forward and 13 TRBJ reverse. Assay: immunoSEQ multiplex PCR; the TCRdb copy retains only in-frame clones and omits some. This table has tens of thousands of clones, around 90% appearing once. This entry comes from a study of regulatory T cells. Study results and limitations: Hydrophobic residues at CDR3 positions 6 and 7 were enriched in conventional CD4+ T cells of CD3G-deficient patients.

This clonotype originated in a person aged 18 to 29 with CD3G deficiency. Sequencing was carried out using conventional CD4+ T cells sorted from blood.

Here the CDR3 reads CASSLTPGPYGYTF. The DNA of the CDR3 is TGTGCCAGCAGCTTAACGCCAGGGCCCTATGGCTACACCTTC. This chain connects TRBV7-3 to TRBJ1-2; D might be TRBD1 (5 bases). The germline CDR1 and CDR2 sequences are SGHTA and FQGTGA. The CDR3 is 14 amino acids. The V end was cut by 0 bases, the J end by 4 bases, with 9 bases between.